This TCR beta chain was retrieved from a study of T-cell reconstitution after alpha-beta-depleted transplantation in children. For TCRbeta, the library was prepared with unique molecular identifiers. TCRdb independently ran MiXCR on the PCR reads; one entry per CDR3 protein. The sample includes 10,000 or so distinct CDR3 sequences, approximately 15% of them seen just once. Regarding the study as a whole: Reportedly, roughly two months post-transplant, alpha-beta T cells arose from several hundred expanded graft clones.

This clonotype was counted ten times or more. Its antigen remains unidentified. Trimming removed 4 bases from V and 0 bases from J, with 9 bases in between. Germline V gene sequence: CDR1 LGHNA, CDR2 YSLEER. The CDR3 has 14 amino acids. Sequencing was performed on PBMCs, mostly from graft donor cells, taken 60 days after TCRalphabeta/CD19-depleted stem cell transplant. This chain connects TRBV4-3 to TRBJ2-5; either TRBD1 or TRBD2 may fit D (5 bases each). The receptor comes from a male patient younger than 18 who had a stem cell transplant for acute lymphoblastic leukemia, so the T cells may come from the graft donor. The CDR3 protein is CASSPRDHQETQYF. CDR3 DNA sequence: TGCGCCAGCAGCCCTCGGGACCACCAAGAGACCCAGTACTTC.